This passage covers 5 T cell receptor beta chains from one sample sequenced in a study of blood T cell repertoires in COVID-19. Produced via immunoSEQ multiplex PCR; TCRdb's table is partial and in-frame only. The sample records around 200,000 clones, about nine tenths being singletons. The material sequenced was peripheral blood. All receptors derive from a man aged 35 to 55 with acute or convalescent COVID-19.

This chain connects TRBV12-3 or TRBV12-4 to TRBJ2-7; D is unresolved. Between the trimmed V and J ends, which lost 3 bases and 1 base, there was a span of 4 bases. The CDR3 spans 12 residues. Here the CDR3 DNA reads TGTGCCAGCAGTTTCGGGTCCTACGAGCAGTACTTC. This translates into CASSFGSYEQYF.

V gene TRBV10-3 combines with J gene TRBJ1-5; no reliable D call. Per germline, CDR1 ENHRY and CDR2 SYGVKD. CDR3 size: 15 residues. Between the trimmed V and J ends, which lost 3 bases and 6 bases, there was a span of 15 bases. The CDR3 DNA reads TGTGCCATCAGTGAATACTCCCGGTCGGGTCAGCCCCAGCATTTT. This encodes CAISEYSRSGQPQHF.

Here the CDR3 reads CASDSGQGAFTEAFF. The DNA of the CDR3 is TGTGCCAGCGATAGCGGTCAGGGGGCTTTCACTGAAGCTTTCTTT. The rearrangement uses TRBV6-5 and TRBJ1-1, with 8 nucleotides matching TRBD1. Looked up from germline, CDR1 is MNHEY and CDR2 is SVGAGI. The CDR3 consists of 15 residues. The junction had 12 bases not matched to a gene; V was cut back by 8 bases and J by 4 bases.

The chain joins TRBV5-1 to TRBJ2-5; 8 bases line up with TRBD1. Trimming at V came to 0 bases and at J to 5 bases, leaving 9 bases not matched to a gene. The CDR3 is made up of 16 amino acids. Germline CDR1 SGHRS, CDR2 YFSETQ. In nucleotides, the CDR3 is TGCGCCAGCAGCTTGGCAGGGCCCAGGGGGCCTGAGACCCAGTACTTC. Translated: CASSLAGPRGPETQYF.

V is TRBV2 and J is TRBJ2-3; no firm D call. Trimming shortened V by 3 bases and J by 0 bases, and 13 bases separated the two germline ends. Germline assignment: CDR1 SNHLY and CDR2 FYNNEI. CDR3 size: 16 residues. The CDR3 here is CASSDLGWNSTDTQYF. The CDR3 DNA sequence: TGTGCCAGCAGTGATTTGGGCTGGAATAGCACAGATACGCAGTATTTT.